Following are 28 T cell receptor beta chains from one sample sequenced in a study of blood T cell repertoires in COVID-19. Only in-frame clones appear in the TCRdb table, and some are missing; sequencing was by immunoSEQ multiplex PCR. The table lists 55,000 or so clones, about nine tenths of them singletons, with 5.5% to 7.5% in the top ten. Sequenced: peripheral blood. These receptors all come from a man in his forties with acute or convalescent COVID-19.

This chain uses TRBV30 with TRBJ1-6; possibly TRBD1 for D (5 bases). The CDR3 covers 14 residues. The germline CDR1 and CDR2 sequences are GTSNPN and SVGIG (reference sequence). The V and J ends lost 1 base and 6 bases respectively, with 10 bases between them. The chain's CDR3 is CAWSAGVGNSPLHF. CDR3 in DNA: TGTGCCTGGAGTGCGGGGGTTGGTAATTCACCCCTCCACTTT.

The gene calls are TRBV25-1 and TRBJ2-3, with 9 positions matching TRBD1. Germline V CDR1 and CDR2: MGHDK, SYGVNS. The length of the CDR3 is 18 residues. The V gene end was trimmed by 1 base and the J gene end by 3 bases; junction bases not matched to a gene: 11. This chain's CDR3 is CASSEWGGTGKLTDTQYF. The DNA for the CDR3 is TGTGCCAGCAGTGAATGGGGGGGGACAGGGAAACTAACAGATACGCAGTATTTT. The full variable domain, with the rest looked up from reference TRBV25-1 and TRBJ2-3, is EADIYQTPRYLVIGTGKKITLECSQTMGHDKMYWYQQDPGMELHLIHYSYGVNSTEKGDLSSESTVSRIRTEHFPLTLESARPSHTSQYLCASSEWGGTGKLTDTQYFGPGTRLTVL.

The chain links TRBV30 to TRBJ2-7; TRBD2 agrees at 16 bases. This CDR3 region has 16 residues. V gave up 8 bases and J gave up 6 bases; unmatched junction bases: 13. Germline loops: CDR1 GTSNPN, CDR2 SVGIG (reference sequence). The CDR3 bases are TGTGCCGGAACCCTCGGGACTAGCGGGAGGGCCGGCGAGCAGTACTTC. Protein: CAGTLGTSGRAGEQYF. Based on the CDR3 plus reference TRBV30 and TRBJ2-7, the full variable domain is SQTIHQWPATLVQPVGSPLSLECTVEGTSNPNLYWYRQAAGRGLQLLFYSVGIGQISSEVPQNLSASRPQDRQFILSSKKLLLSDSGFYLCAGTLGTSGRAGEQYFGPGTRLTVT.

This clone appeared a single time. This chain links TRBV30 with TRBJ2-1, with 10 nucleotides matching TRBD2. V shed 4 bases and J 8 bases; nucleotides not matched to a gene: 5. Germline CDR1 reads GTSNPN; CDR2 reads SVGIG (reference sequence). CDR3 length: 13 residues. The CDR3 nucleotides read TGTGCCTGGAACCGCGGGACTAGCGATGAGCAGTTCTTC. It encodes CAWNRGTSDEQFF. Together with reference TRBV30 and TRBJ2-1, the CDR3 gives the full variable domain: SQTIHQWPATLVQPVGSPLSLECTVEGTSNPNLYWYRQAAGRGLQLLFYSVGIGQISSEVPQNLSASRPQDRQFILSSKKLLLSDSGFYLCAWNRGTSDEQFFGPGTRLTVL.

J is TRBJ1-2 and V is TRBV7-2; unclear D gene. The V end was cut by 5 bases, the J end by 4 bases, with 8 bases between. The CDR3 has 12 residues. The V gene's germline CDR1 is SGHTA and CDR2 FQGNSA. CDR3 residues: CASSPDTYGYTF. The CDR3 bases are TGTGCCAGCAGCCCAGATACCTATGGCTACACCTTC.

The chain is built from TRBV29-1 and TRBJ1-5, with D unclear. This CDR3 has 13 amino acids. V lost 3 bases and J lost 4, with 10 bases in between. Germline V gene lookup returns CDR1 SQVTM and CDR2 ANQGSEA. The CDR3, as DNA: TGCAGCGTTGATTCAGGTCCTAATCAGCCCCAGCATTTT. Amino acids: CSVDSGPNQPQHF.

The rearrangement joins TRBV5-4 to TRBJ2-1, with 7 bases aligning to TRBD2. CDR3 length: 15 amino acids. Germline lookup yields CDR1 SGHNT and CDR2 YYREEE (reference sequence). The V segment lost 0 bases and the J segment 1 base; nucleotides outside the gene matches: 1. The CDR3 bases are TGTGCCAGCAGCTTGGGGCGGGAGTCCTACAATGAGCAGTTCTTC. This encodes CASSLGRESYNEQFF.

J is TRBJ1-1 and V is TRBV4-2; D is undetermined. The CDR3 totals 13 residues. The germline CDR1 and CDR2 sequences are LGHNA and YNFKEQ. V was cut by 0 bases and J by 10 bases, with 12 bases left in between. CDR3 DNA: TGTGCCAGCAGCCAAGATTTACGGGGAAGAGCTTTCTTT. This encodes CASSQDLRGRAFF.

This clone was found once. CDR3 sequence: CASSLVSGSTGANVLTF. In DNA, the CDR3 is TGTGCCAGCAGCTTGGTTAGCGGGAGCACCGGGGCCAACGTCCTGACTTTC. The chain recombines TRBV5-5 with TRBJ2-6, with 9 bases that match TRBD2. The CDR3 runs to 17 residues. The trim removed 0 bases at V and 4 bases at J, leaving 5 bases unmatched. Germline values: CDR1 SGHKS, CDR2 YYEKEE (reference sequence).

This chain connects TRBV30 to TRBJ2-1, with 7 positions matching TRBD1. This CDR3 region has 13 residues. Germline loops: CDR1 GTSNPN, CDR2 SVGIG (reference sequence). The CDR3 loop reads CAHERDSNNEQFF. The DNA for the CDR3 is TGTGCACATGAACGGGACAGTAACAATGAGCAGTTCTTC. Full variable domain (rest looked up from reference TRBV30 and TRBJ2-1): SQTIHQWPATLVQPVGSPLSLECTVEGTSNPNLYWYRQAAGRGLQLLFYSVGIGQISSEVPQNLSASRPQDRQFILSSKKLLLSDSGFYLCAHERDSNNEQFFGPGTRLTVL.

V gene TRBV3-1 (or the pseudogene TRBV3-2) combines with J gene TRBJ1-3, with 9 bases identical to TRBD1. The CDR3 sequence is 14 residues long. CDR1 LGHDT and CDR2 YNNKEL come from the germline V gene (reference sequence). J lost 2 bases, V lost 6 bases, and 2 bases had no gene match. The CDR3 sequence: CASRRTGAGNTIYF. The CDR3, as DNA: TGTGCCAGCAGGAGGACAGGGGCTGGAAACACCATATATTTT.

The rearrangement joins TRBV19 to TRBJ2-2; D is possibly TRBD1 (6 bases). The germline V gene has CDR1 LNHDA and CDR2 SQIVND (reference sequence). V lost 6 bases, J lost 2 bases, and 10 bases lay in between. There are 14 residues in the CDR3. This CDR3 reads CASRRQANTGELFF. In DNA, the CDR3 is TGTGCCAGTAGGAGACAGGCAAACACCGGGGAGCTGTTTTTT.

The rearrangement uses TRBV11-3 and TRBJ2-7; D is unresolved. Germline V gives CDR1 SGHNT, CDR2 YENEEA. Trimming shortened V by 2 bases and J by 5 bases, and 10 bases separated the two germline ends. This CDR3 comprises 13 residues. CDR3 sequence (DNA): TGTGCCAGCAGCTTACCGGGTATGGACGAGCAGTACTTC. It is translated as CASSLPGMDEQYF.

The chain uses TRBV9 and TRBJ2-7, with TRBD2 matching 7 bases. V lost 4 bases, J lost 3 bases, and 13 bases stayed unmatched. Looked up from germline, CDR1 is SGDLS and CDR2 is YYNGEE. CDR3 length: 16 amino acids. CDR3 sequence (DNA): TGTGCCAGCAGCCCAGAGGTCGCGGGAGCGGGCTACGAGCAGTACTTC. Translating gives CASSPEVAGAGYEQYF.

The sample holds one count of this clone. The CDR3 spells CASSQDRGWETQYF. In nucleotides, the CDR3 is TGCGCCAGCAGCCAAGATAGGGGTTGGGAGACCCAGTACTTC. The rearrangement joins TRBV4-3 to TRBJ2-5; a possible D gene is TRBD1 (5 bases). The CDR3 contains 14 residues. The germline CDR1 and CDR2 sequences are LGHNA and YSLEER. V was pared by 0 bases and J by 5 bases, with 10 bases between.

V gene TRBV5-4 combines with J gene TRBJ1-6, with D unclear. V lost 7 bases and J 7 bases, leaving 12 bases between the germline ends. This CDR3 has 13 residues. Germline CDR1 and CDR2: SGHNT and YYREEE (reference sequence). The CDR3 DNA reads TGTGCCAGCCAGCTAGATGGGAATTCACCCCTCCACTTT. This gives the protein CASQLDGNSPLHF.

This clone was detected only once. V usage is TRBV7-8 and J usage is TRBJ1-2; no clear D. The V end was cut by 6 bases, the J end by 7 bases, with 18 bases between. The CDR3 runs 14 residues. Germline CDR1 SGHVS, CDR2 FQNEAQ. The CDR3 here is CASRYREGVGGYTF. CDR3 bases: TGTGCCAGCAGATATAGGGAGGGTGTTGGTGGCTACACCTTC.

J is TRBJ1-6 and V is TRBV6-5, with D unresolved. The CDR3 covers 16 residues. Germline loops: CDR1 MNHEY, CDR2 SVGAGI. Deletions cut 0 bases from V and 7 bases from J, with 13 bases between. CDR3 in DNA: TGTGCCAGCAGTTACTCGGGCCCGGTCAAGAATTCACCCCTCCACTTT. This codes for CASSYSGPVKNSPLHF.

This chain connects TRBV6-1 to TRBJ2-1, with D hard to call. V was clipped by 6 bases and J by 4 bases, with 13 bases between them. The CDR3 covers 14 residues. CDR1 and CDR2 (germline): MNHNS, SASEGT. CDR3 DNA sequence: TGTGCCAGCAGCCCCCCGCCCAGGTACAATGAGCAGTTCTTC. Encoded protein: CASSPPPRYNEQFF.

The rearrangement links TRBV9 to TRBJ2-5; possibly TRBD2 for D (6 bases). CDR1 and CDR2 from the germline V gene are SGDLS and YYNGEE. The CDR3 spans 14 residues. Trimming cost V 4 bases and J 5 bases, with 15 bases left between them. CDR3 DNA: TGTGCCAGCAGCCCCAACCTAGGAGGGGAGACCCAGTACTTC. Translating gives CASSPNLGGETQYF.

This chain's CDR3 is CASSLLDGGYTF. For the CDR3, the DNA is TGTGCCAGCAGTCTACTCGATGGTGGCTACACCTTC. V is TRBV7-8 and J is TRBJ1-2; D unclear. V was shortened by 6 bases and J by 7 bases, with 12 bases between the two germline ends. From germline, CDR1 is SGHVS and CDR2 FQNEAQ. This CDR3 contains 12 residues.

The CDR3 region is CASSFGGTGNTIYF. The CDR3 coding sequence is TGTGCCAGCAGCTTTGGGGGCACTGGAAACACCATATATTTT. V and J are TRBV5-6 and TRBJ1-3, with D possibly TRBD1 on 6 matching bases. The V and J ends lost 2 bases and 2 bases respectively, with 8 bases between them. Per germline, CDR1 SGHDT and CDR2 YYEEEE. This CDR3 spans 14 amino acids. Full variable domain (rest looked up from reference TRBV5-6 and TRBJ1-3): DAGVTQSPTHLIKTRGQQVTLRCSPKSGHDTVSWYQQALGQGPQFIFQYYEEEERQRGNFPDRFSGHQFPNYSSELNVNALLLGDSALYLCASSFGGTGNTIYFGEGSWLTVV.

This rearrangement joins TRBV4-1 to TRBJ1-5; D is unclear. Germline CDR1 MGHRA, CDR2 YSYEKL. V lost 3 bases and J lost 5, with 14 bases in between. The CDR3 sequence is 15 residues long. In DNA form, the CDR3 reads TGCGCCAGCAGCCATTTCGAGGCCGGGGATCAGCCCCAGCATTTT. Its translation: CASSHFEAGDQPQHF.

The CDR3 DNA is TGCGCCAGCAGCTGGGGACAGCAAAGAAATGAGCAGTTCTTC. It translates to CASSWGQQRNEQFF. The chain employs TRBV5-1 and TRBJ2-1; 7 nucleotides align to TRBD1. Looked up from germline, CDR1 is SGHRS and CDR2 is YFSETQ. The CDR3 is made up of 14 amino acids. J gave up 7 bases and V 3 bases, and 7 bases lay outside the gene matches.

This clone was seen a single time. The chain has TRBV2 and TRBJ2-2; no clear D gene. Trimming pared 0 bases from V and 7 bases from J, leaving 12 bases between. CDR1 SNHLY and CDR2 FYNNEI come from the germline V gene. This CDR3 is built from 15 residues. The CDR3 region is CASSEARLRDGELFF. Here the CDR3 DNA reads TGTGCCAGCAGTGAAGCGCGGCTCCGCGACGGGGAGCTGTTTTTT.

The chain recombines TRBV18 with TRBJ1-3; D unresolved. Germline CDR1 KGHSH, CDR2 LQKENI. The CDR3 extends over 18 amino acids. Trimming shortened V by 3 bases and J by 0 bases, and 18 bases separated the two germline ends. CDR3 DNA sequence: TGTGCCAGCTCACCGGGAGGCCCAAGGAAAAACTCTGGAAACACCATATATTTT. Its protein is CASSPGGPRKNSGNTIYF.

This chain joins TRBV2 and TRBJ1-1; 8 nucleotides agree with TRBD1. CDR3 size: 14 residues. CDR1 is SNHLY, CDR2 FYNNEI, per germline. Trimming took 6 bases from V and 7 from J; bases not matched to a gene: 10. In DNA, the CDR3 is TGTGCCAGCAGGGACAGGGTCAGACAGAATGAAGCTTTCTTT. This encodes CASRDRVRQNEAFF.

The chain links TRBV27 to TRBJ2-1, with D tentatively TRBD1 (6 bases). The CDR3 is made up of 15 amino acids. Germline CDR1 MNHEY, CDR2 SMNVEV (reference sequence). Trimming shortened V by 7 bases and J by 0 bases, and 13 bases separated the two germline ends. The DNA of the CDR3 is TGTGCCAGCACCCCAAGGACAGCCTCCTACAATGAGCAGTTCTTC. It specifies CASTPRTASYNEQFF.